The 12 T cell receptor beta chains given below trace back to one sample, sequenced in a study of early T cells in non-severe SARS-CoV-2 infection. Using its own MiXCR run on the 5' RACE reads, TCRdb lists one record per CDR3 protein. In the table there are around 55,000 distinct CDR3 sequences, approximately 13% of which are singletons. The source material was whole blood. All receptors come from an adult who was a healthcare worker with PCR-confirmed SARS-CoV-2 infection or an uninfected control (not recorded which).

V is TRBV28 and J is TRBJ2-7; TRBD1 aligns across 7 bases. The V gene end was trimmed by 3 bases and the J gene end by 0 bases; junction bases not matched to a gene: 8. The CDR3 has 16 amino acids. Germline CDR1 and CDR2: MDHEN and SYDVKM. CDR3 region: CASSFPGQVRSYEQYF. CDR3 coding DNA: TGTGCCAGCAGTTTCCCCGGACAGGTCCGCTCCTACGAGCAGTACTTC. Full variable domain (remainder filled in from reference TRBV28 and TRBJ2-7): DVKVTQSSRYLVKRTGEKVFLECVQDMDHENMFWYRQDPGLGLRLIYFSYDVKMKEKGDIPEGYSVSREKKERFSLILESASTNQTSMYLCASSFPGQVRSYEQYFGPGTRLTVT.

This clonotype was found many times. V usage is TRBV20-1 and J usage is TRBJ2-7; no definite D call. The CDR3 is made up of 11 amino acids. The germline CDR1 and CDR2 sequences are DFQATT and SNEGSKA (reference sequence). V dropped 0 bases and J dropped 7 bases, with 7 bases sitting between them. The CDR3 DNA is TGCAGTGCTAGAGATCCGCCAGAGCAGTACTTC. It encodes CSARDPPEQYF.

CDR3 bases: TGTGCCAGCAGCACCCTTGGGACTAGCGGGAGGTACGAGCAGTACTTC. Its protein is CASSTLGTSGRYEQYF. This chain uses TRBV7-9 with TRBJ2-7; the match to TRBD2 covers 15 bases. After removal of 5 bases from V and 4 bases from J, the junction contained 6 bases not matched to a gene. The CDR3 length is 16 residues. Germline V gene lookup returns CDR1 SEHNR and CDR2 FQNEAQ (reference sequence).

This clonotype has a count of ten or more. CDR3 bases: TGTGCCAGCAGTTTCACGAGGGCCGCTAGCACAGATACGCAGTATTTT. Translating gives CASSFTRAASTDTQYF. The rearrangement links TRBV28 to TRBJ2-3; possibly TRBD2 for D (5 bases). The ends were cut back, 3 bases at V and 0 bases at J, with 13 bases in the middle. CDR1 and CDR2 (germline): MDHEN, SYDVKM. This CDR3 comprises 16 residues.

In its sample, this clonotype was seen many times. The gene calls are TRBV3-1 and TRBJ2-2, with D possibly being TRBD1 or TRBD2 (5 bases each). The CDR3 consists of 16 residues. Deletions cut 5 bases from V and 6 bases from J, with 19 bases between. CDR1 is LGHDT and CDR2 is YNNKEL in the germline V gene (reference sequence). CDR3 in amino acids: CASSGTGTLWAGELFF. The CDR3 DNA sequence: TGTGCCAGCAGCGGGACCGGGACCCTATGGGCCGGGGAGCTGTTTTTT.

Only a few counts were recorded for this clonotype. The chain uses TRBV5-4 and TRBJ2-1, with D perhaps TRBD2 (5 bases). The CDR3 extends over 13 amino acids. Germline V lookup: CDR1 SGHNT, CDR2 YYREEE (reference sequence). V gave up 4 bases and J gave up 7 bases, with 12 bases separating them. The CDR3 region is CASSKDSENEQFF. CDR3 bases: TGTGCCAGCAGCAAGGACTCGGAGAATGAGCAGTTCTTC. Using reference TRBV5-4 and TRBJ2-1 for the parts outside the CDR3, the full variable domain is ETGVTQSPTHLIKTRGQQVTLRCSSQSGHNTVSWYQQALGQGPQFIFQYYREEENGRGNFPPRFSGLQFPNYSSELNVNALELDDSALYLCASSKDSENEQFFGPGTRLTVL.

The chain recombines TRBV20-1 with TRBJ1-5; 12 positions match TRBD1. The CDR3 runs to 18 residues. The germline V gene has CDR1 DFQATT and CDR2 SNEGSKA (reference sequence). V lost 3 bases to trimming and J lost 0 bases; unmatched junction nucleotides: 9. DNA of the CDR3: TGCAGTGCTAGCACCGGGACAGGGGGCGCGGGTAGCAATCAGCCCCAGCATTTT. It specifies CSASTGTGGAGSNQPQHF.

This clonotype was counted only a few times. One end of the junction fails to match germline, which may point to a read error. This sequence joins TRBV29-1 and TRBJ2-5; no clear D gene. The germline CDR1 and CDR2 sequences are SQVTM and ANQGSEA. This CDR3 has 9 residues. CDR3 sequence: CSVTEAQYF. CDR3 in DNA: TGCAGCGTCACAGAGGCCCAGTACTTC.

The genes are TRBV7-8 and TRBJ1-3, with a possible D match to TRBD1 (5 bases). The CDR3 spans 18 residues. Trimming removed 5 bases at V and 0 bases at J, with 20 bases between. The germline CDR1 and CDR2 sequences are SGHVS and FQNEAQ. DNA for the CDR3: TGTGCCAGCAGCGGATCGTTAGGGACGGTTAGCTCTGGAAACACCATATATTTT. It yields the protein CASSGSLGTVSSGNTIYF.

This clonotype was counted a few times. The chain links TRBV7-9 to TRBJ2-5; D remains ambiguous. Per the germline V gene, CDR1 is SEHNR and CDR2 is FQNEAQ (reference sequence). V was trimmed by 5 bases and J by 5 bases, leaving 12 bases between them. This CDR3 comprises 13 residues. CDR3 in DNA: TGTGCCAGCAGCCTAGGAACGGCGGAGACCCAGTACTTC. It translates to CASSLGTAETQYF.

The sample holds many counts of this clonotype. V is TRBV6-1 and J is TRBJ2-6; TRBD1 matches 7 bases. Germline V gene sequence: CDR1 MNHNS, CDR2 SASEGT. This CDR3 region has 15 residues. V lost 2 bases to trimming and J lost 2 bases; unmatched junction nucleotides: 0. In DNA, the CDR3 is TGTGCCAGCAGTGAACAGGGGGCTGGGGCCAACGTCCTGACTTTC. Amino acids: CASSEQGAGANVLTF.

This clonotype has at least ten counts. The chain links TRBV24-1 to TRBJ2-1, with 8 bases identical to TRBD2. V shed 5 bases and J 8 bases; nucleotides not matched to a gene: 7. This CDR3 contains 14 residues. Looked up from germline, CDR1 is KGHDR and CDR2 is SFDVKD. The CDR3 region is CATSGREGLDEQFF. The CDR3 DNA follows: TGTGCCACCAGTGGCCGGGAGGGCCTGGATGAGCAGTTCTTC.